This T cell receptor (beta chain) came from a study of T cells after yellow fever vaccination. The CDR3 runs 15 residues. V lost 0 bases and J 4 bases, leaving 11 bases between the germline ends. The germline CDR1 and CDR2 sequences are LGHNA and YSLEER. In TCRdb, the 5' RACE reads were re-called with MiXCR into one record per CDR3 protein. The data show more than 35,000 distinct CDR3 sequences, almost 7% seen once. This clonotype was detected many times. The sequence came from a man aged 25 to 45 who received the YFV17D yellow fever vaccine. The sample in question was CD8+ T cells not binding an NS4B(214-222) dextramer, sorted from PBMCs, obtained 45 days after the yellow fever booster vaccination. V usage is TRBV4-3 and J usage is TRBJ2-3; no firm D call. CDR3: CASSQDTLESDTQYF. The CDR3 DNA reads TGCGCCAGCAGCCAAGACACCTTAGAGTCAGATACGCAGTATTTT.